This T cell receptor beta chain was found in a study of shared clonotypes between healthy human individuals (TCRdb year 2020). Regarding the complete study: The cohort included a few men and a couple of women between 18 and 49 years of age. To estimate repertoire size and how much clonotype sharing occurs between individuals, the study deeply sequenced the blood TCR repertoires of about 5 healthy adults. Leukapheresis yielded between about 0.94 and 8.9 billion PBMCs per donor. Libraries were prepared and TCR repertoires were sequenced by different laboratories using diverse techniques, in order to increase sequencing depth and limit assay-specific biases.

V and J are trimmed by 6 bases and 3 bases, and the gene matches miss 14 bases of the junction. The CDR3 measures 17 amino acids from cysteine to phenylalanine. The DNA shown is the 51-base CDR3, in frame from base 1. The germline V gene gives CDR1 as MGHRA and CDR2 as YSYEKL. Study-wide conclusions, independent of this receptor: Because the study included only a small number of donors, the genetic and exposure-history diversity represented was limited. Pairwise subsampling indicated that sequencing depth was expected to affect the degree of clonotype sharing among donors. Only blood was sampled, and tissue TCR repertoires likely differ from those in blood.

This clone was found many times. Its antigen is unknown. The input lacks base qualities; no much larger clone sits a single base away. Using the deep immunoSEQ assay, multiplex PCR amplified TCR CDR3 regions from genomic DNA. Extracted genomic DNA from each cell subset was spread evenly across all wells of several immunoSEQ 96-well plates, with each plate serving as a replicate. For unsorted PBMC, roughly 330 ng of genomic DNA, equivalent to about 30,000 T cell genomes, went into each replicate PCR. Unsorted PBMC genomic DNA was sequenced across ten immunoSEQ deep assay plates. The purified libraries were quantified using a Qubit 3.0 fluorometer, sized with a Bioanalyzer 2100, and then quantified again using the KAPA Library Quantification kit. Every immunoSEQ 96-well plate was sequenced on a separate single-read 150-cycle Illumina NextSeq 550 flow cell. Per the original workflow: Because the immunoSEQ output included only junctional sequences and no quality scores, the filtering could not be the same as the filtering used for full-length reads. To assign V/J genes and CDR3, sequences were annotated using PyIR, a Python wrapper for IgBLAST v1.9, with IMGT germline references. Reads with weak V/J assignments (E-value above 1e-6), missing CDR3, stop codons, out-of-frame junctions, or ambiguous translated residues were removed. V3J clonotypes were defined by identical inferred V gene, J gene, and CDR3 amino acid sequence. Percentage overlap between repertoires was calculated by dividing the number of shared unique clonotypes by the size of the smaller repertoire. Three approaches were used to assess repertoire richness: RTK rarefaction, the Chao1 estimator, and Recon v2.1 estimates of unobserved clonotypes. This immuneACCESS table, as held by TCRdb, lists in-frame sequences with V and J called but not all clones. Of the missing ones, under half trace to an unresolved V gene in checked studies; the others have no known cause. V, J and clone size are taken as reported in that table, and D and trimming were inferred from the DNA itself. This sample has about 480,000 clones in its table, and 79% of those were observed once. Around 13% of the sample belongs to the ten largest clones.

Healthy HIV-negative adults with no recently reported acute infections or vaccinations were included as donors. Only Caucasian adults living in Nashville, Tennessee, USA were represented among the donors. For unsorted samples, about 90 million PBMCs were counted, and genomic DNA was extracted using the QIAamp DNA Blood Mini kit. After blood collection by leukapheresis, PBMCs were isolated using Ficoll-Histopaque density gradient centrifugation and then cryopreserved in the vapor phase of liquid nitrogen. The rearranged segments are TRBV4-1 and TRBJ2-1; 7 middle bases align to TRBD2. The TCR comes from a woman between 40 and 55 years old in good health. Some clones in this sample may be carry-over from other donors' samples. Sequenced: PBMCs. The CDR3 reads CASRRDSGGGVYNEQFF. The sequence in DNA is TGCGCCAGCAGACGGGACTCTGGGGGAGGGGTCTACAATGAGCAGTTCTTC.